These 25 T cell receptor beta chains were sequenced from one sample in a study of cytomegalovirus exposure and HLA in healthy donors. The PCR was carried out with 60 Vbeta primers and 13 Jbeta primers. Profiled with immunoSEQ multiplex PCR; TCRdb holds only in-frame clones, not every one. The table lists 90,000 to 140,000 clones, around 80% of them singletons. The material sequenced was PBMCs. The receptors here all came from a young man in good health and CMV-seronegative.

The chain combines TRBV7-3 with TRBJ2-1; 13 bases fit TRBD2. With V trimmed by 2 bases and J by 5 bases, 0 bases remained unmatched. The germline V gene has CDR1 SGHTA and CDR2 FQGTGA. CDR3 length equals 15 residues. The CDR3 region is CASSLGTSGDNEQFF. The CDR3 nucleotides read TGTGCCAGCAGCTTAGGGACTAGCGGGGACAATGAGCAGTTCTTC.

The chain carries TRBV6-5 and TRBJ1-2; D might be TRBD1 (6 bases). Trimming stripped 0 bases from V and 7 bases from J, with 15 bases between. CDR3 length: 15 residues. Germline V gene sequence: CDR1 MNHEY, CDR2 SVGAGI. The CDR3 protein is CASSYSRVAGVGYTF. DNA of the CDR3: TGTGCCAGCAGTTACTCTAGGGTAGCAGGGGTTGGCTACACCTTC.

The chain carries TRBV29-1 and TRBJ2-2, with 7 bases matching TRBD1. The germline gives CDR1 SQVTM, CDR2 ANQGSEA. V lost 6 bases and J lost 0; bases outside the gene matches: 7. The CDR3 totals 15 residues. CDR3 nucleotides: TGCAGCGTAGGTTCAGGGACAGCGAACACCGGGGAGCTGTTTTTT. This codes for CSVGSGTANTGELFF.

The V and J genes are TRBV28 and TRBJ1-3; D is uncertain. Germline lookup yields CDR1 MDHEN and CDR2 SYDVKM. The CDR3 covers 12 residues. V was pared by 6 bases and J by 4 bases, with 7 bases between. The CDR3 nucleotides are TGTGCCAGCAGCCATGCGGGAAACACCATATATTTT. It encodes CASSHAGNTIYF.

The CDR3 protein is CASSQSVGTDTQYF. Written as DNA, the CDR3 is TGCGCCAGCAGCCAATCTGTTGGCACAGATACGCAGTATTTT. J is TRBJ2-3 and V is TRBV4-1; unclear D gene. CDR1 and CDR2 (germline): MGHRA, YSYEKL. This CDR3 has 14 residues. V dropped 2 bases and J dropped 1 base, with 7 bases sitting between them.

The V gene is TRBV5-5, the J gene TRBJ2-5; the D is unclear. Germline CDR1 is SGHKS and CDR2 is YYEKEE (reference sequence). This CDR3 is built from 14 residues. V was pared by 2 bases and J by 2 bases, with 10 bases between. The CDR3 is CASSLWAAQETQYF. Here the CDR3 DNA reads TGTGCCAGCAGCTTATGGGCAGCTCAAGAGACCCAGTACTTC.

This clone has a handful of counts. The rearrangement uses TRBV5-1 and TRBJ2-2; 11 nucleotides agree with TRBD1. With 3 bases clipped from V and 6 bases from J, the junction kept 10 bases outside the gene matches. The CDR3 is made up of 17 amino acids. Germline CDR1 is SGHRS and CDR2 is YFSETQ. Here the CDR3 reads CASSSNMDRGLSGELFF. For the CDR3, the DNA is TGCGCCAGCAGCTCAAATATGGACAGGGGGCTCTCCGGGGAGCTGTTTTTT. Based on the CDR3 plus reference TRBV5-1 and TRBJ2-2, the full variable domain is KAGVTQTPRYLIKTRGQQVTLSCSPISGHRSVSWYQQTPGQGLQFLFEYFSETQRNKGNFPGRFSGRQFSNSRSEMNVSTLELGDSALYLCASSSNMDRGLSGELFFGEGSRLTVL.

The V gene is TRBV6-1, the J gene TRBJ2-5; possible D gene TRBD2, 5 bases. CDR3 length equals 13 residues. V dropped 8 bases and J dropped 4 bases, with 14 bases sitting between them. CDR1 and CDR2 (germline): MNHNS, SASEGT. The CDR3 loop is CASSRTRVETQYF. Here the CDR3 DNA reads TGTGCCAGCTCCCGAACGAGGGTAGAGACCCAGTACTTC.

V gene TRBV10-3 combines with J gene TRBJ1-2; D remains unclear. Germline lookup yields CDR1 ENHRY and CDR2 SYGVKD. The V and J ends lost 8 bases and 1 base respectively, with 11 bases between them. CDR3 size: 13 residues. The CDR3: CAIYIPVNYGYTF. The CDR3 DNA is TGTGCCATCTATATCCCAGTTAACTATGGCTACACCTTC.

The J gene is TRBJ2-7, the V gene TRBV2, with D maybe TRBD2 (5 bases). Germline CDR1 reads SNHLY; CDR2 reads FYNNEI. The CDR3 has 15 residues. V lost 3 bases, J lost 0 bases, and 12 bases lay in between. CDR3 amino acids: CASSDRADYSYEQYF. Written as DNA, the CDR3 is TGTGCCAGCAGTGATAGGGCTGACTACTCCTACGAGCAGTACTTC.

The gene calls are TRBV7-2 and TRBJ1-2, with D unclear. Germline CDR1 is SGHTA and CDR2 is FQGNSA. The ends were cut back, 5 bases at V and 8 bases at J, with 18 bases in the middle. The CDR3 length is 14 residues. The CDR3 nucleotides read TGTGCCAGCAGCCAAGGAGGGTGGCGTCAGGGCTACACCTTC. It specifies CASSQGGWRQGYTF.

The V call is TRBV5-4, the J call TRBJ2-7; TRBD2 agrees at 10 bases. The CDR3 extends over 15 amino acids. Germline lookup yields CDR1 SGHNT and CDR2 YYREEE (reference sequence). The junction had 4 bases not matched to a gene; V was cut back by 0 bases and J by 4 bases. The CDR3 DNA reads TGTGCCAGCAGCTTGGAGAGCGGGAGGGGATACGAGCAGTACTTC. As protein: CASSLESGRGYEQYF.

This chain joins TRBV5-1 and TRBJ2-1, with D possibly being TRBD1 (7 bases). Germline CDR1 reads SGHRS; CDR2 reads YFSETQ. There are 15 residues in the CDR3. V lost 4 bases to trimming and J lost 7 bases, with 18 bases between them. The CDR3 is CASSPRTGAGNEQFF. DNA for the CDR3: TGCGCCAGCAGCCCCAGGACAGGTGCGGGGAATGAGCAGTTCTTC.

This clone appeared once. The J gene is TRBJ2-3, the V gene TRBV6-5; 9 bases fit TRBD1. Trimming took 5 bases from V and 6 from J; bases not matched to a gene: 6. This CDR3 spans 14 amino acids. The germline V gene has CDR1 MNHEY and CDR2 SVGAGI. The CDR3: CASSRGQGFDTQYF. The CDR3 DNA reads TGTGCCAGCAGTCGCGGACAGGGGTTTGATACGCAGTATTTT.

On this clone itself: One junction end disagrees with the germline gene, perhaps due to a read error. The chain recombines TRBV7-2 with TRBJ1-4, with a tentative D call TRBD1 (5 bases). Per the germline V gene, CDR1 is SGHTA and CDR2 is FQGNSA. CDR3 length: 14 amino acids. CDR3 DNA sequence: TGTGCCAGCAGCGCCAGCGGGGCTAATGAAAACCTGTTTTTT. Encoded protein: CASSASGANENLFF. Supplemented by reference TRBV7-2 and TRBJ1-4, the full variable domain reads GAGVSQSPSNKVTEKGKDVELRCDPISGHTALYWYRQSLGQGLEFLIYFQGNSAPDKSGLPSDRFSAERTGGSVSTLTIQRTQQEDSAVYLCASSASGANENLFFGSGTQLSVL.

In DNA, the CDR3 is TGCGCCAGCAGCTTTGGGGGGTCTGCTTACGGGGCCAACGTCCTGACTTTC. Translated: CASSFGGSAYGANVLTF. The chain uses TRBV5-1 and TRBJ2-6, with D perhaps matching TRBD2 (6 bases). The CDR3 runs 17 residues. Germline values: CDR1 SGHRS, CDR2 YFSETQ. The V and J ends lost 2 bases and 4 bases respectively, with 16 bases between them.

This clone showed up just once. This chain connects TRBV29-1 to TRBJ1-1; a possible D gene is TRBD1 (6 bases). Looked up from germline, CDR1 is SQVTM and CDR2 is ANQGSEA. The V and J ends lost 3 bases and 5 bases respectively, with 16 bases between them. The CDR3 extends over 14 amino acids. This CDR3 reads CSVEEGGGGTEAFF. The CDR3 DNA reads as TGCAGCGTTGAGGAGGGGGGAGGGGGGACTGAAGCTTTCTTT.

J is TRBJ2-1 and V is TRBV6-6, with D possibly TRBD2 on 7 matching bases. In germline, CDR1 is MNHNY, CDR2 SVGAGI (reference sequence). This CDR3 region has 16 residues. With 7 bases removed from V and 5 bases from J, the gap between germline ends came to 21 bases. The CDR3 reads CASTGVRGRSDNEQFF. In DNA form, the CDR3 reads TGTGCCAGCACAGGGGTGCGGGGGCGATCGGACAATGAGCAGTTCTTC.

This chain uses TRBV6-5 with TRBJ1-2; D ambiguous. CDR3 length: 14 residues. Trimming took 2 bases from V and 4 from J, leaving 11 bases between them. CDR1 MNHEY and CDR2 SVGAGI come from the germline V gene. CDR3 loop: CASSYGPAAYGYTF. In DNA form, the CDR3 reads TGTGCCAGCAGTTACGGGCCGGCAGCCTATGGCTACACCTTC.

This clone was counted between two and nine times. The chain carries TRBV5-4 and TRBJ1-1, with D perhaps matching TRBD1 (6 bases). This CDR3 spans 13 amino acids. Germline V CDR1 and CDR2: SGHNT, YYREEE (reference sequence). Trimming pared 4 bases from V and 4 bases from J, leaving 11 bases between. The CDR3 coding sequence is TGTGCCAGCAGCAGAGGGGGAATCACTGAAGCTTTCTTT. Amino acid sequence: CASSRGGITEAFF.

The V and J genes are TRBV19 and TRBJ2-5; no firm D call. The V and J ends lost 6 bases and 2 bases respectively, with 7 bases between them. Germline assignment: CDR1 LNHDA and CDR2 SQIVND (reference sequence). This CDR3 region has 12 residues. The CDR3 coding sequence is TGTGCCAGTAGGGGCAGTCAAGAGACCCAGTACTTC. The encoded protein is CASRGSQETQYF.

By sample fraction, this clone is medium-sized. The rearrangement joins TRBV5-1 to TRBJ2-1; 9 nucleotides agree with TRBD2. In germline, CDR1 is SGHRS, CDR2 YFSETQ. Trimming removed 0 bases from V and 4 bases from J; junction bases left unmatched: 5. This CDR3 has 16 residues. The CDR3 region has the DNA TGCGCCAGCAGCTTGGCAGAAGCGGGGGGTTACAATGAGCAGTTCTTC. Its translation: CASSLAEAGGYNEQFF.

The J gene is TRBJ1-6, the V gene TRBV30, with 9 bases fitting TRBD1. Unmatched junction bases numbered 6, after V lost 3 bases and J lost 9 bases. The germline CDR1 and CDR2 sequences are GTSNPN and SVGIG (reference sequence). CDR3 length: 14 residues. CDR3 region: CAWSRDRDGSPLHF. CDR3 nucleotides: TGTGCCTGGAGCCGGGACAGGGACGGTTCACCCCTCCACTTT.

V and J are TRBV28 and TRBJ1-4; D not resolved. In germline, CDR1 is MDHEN, CDR2 SYDVKM. The CDR3 loop spans 14 amino acids. The V end lost 5 bases, the J end lost 7 bases, and 14 bases lay between the germline ends. CDR3 residues: CASSPDRRVEKLFF. Here the CDR3 DNA reads TGTGCCAGCAGTCCCGATCGTCGGGTTGAAAAACTGTTTTTT.

Only a few counts were recorded for this clone. The V gene is TRBV27, the J gene TRBJ2-7, with 7 bases fitting TRBD1. The CDR3 contains 16 residues. CDR1 and CDR2 from the germline V gene are MNHEY and SMNVEV (reference sequence). The trim removed 2 bases at V and 4 bases at J, leaving 11 bases unmatched. This CDR3 is CASSLHRGTRWYEQYF. The CDR3 coding sequence is TGTGCCAGCAGTTTACACAGGGGCACTAGATGGTACGAGCAGTACTTC.